This T cell receptor beta chain was profiled in a study of blood T cells in healthy people across ages. The authors ran a second PCR of about 7 to 11 cycles using a sample-barcoded 5' primer and a J-beta primer mix. Every single cDNA molecule received a tag from a template-switch adaptor with 12 random nucleotides. Per sample, CDR3-containing paired-end reads numbered at least 2.5 million. One entry per CDR3 protein results from TCRdb running MiXCR on the 5' RACE reads. The table records roughly 790,000 distinct CDR3 sequences, 43% of them present only once. Each donor was a healthy Caucasian individual from Russia, aged about 6 to 95. Trimming at V came to 6 bases and at J to 2 bases, leaving 10 bases not matched to a gene. This CDR3 has 15 residues. Germline lookup yields CDR1 SEHNR and CDR2 FQNEAQ (reference sequence).

This receptor was obtained from a woman aged 60-75 years in good health. The sequenced material came from blood. The rearrangement links TRBV7-9 to TRBJ2-7; 7 nucleotides align to TRBD1. As DNA, the CDR3 is TGTGCCAGCAGAACAAAGACAGGGACAACCTACGAGCAGTACTTC. Its protein product is CASRTKTGTTYEQYF.